The 18 T cell receptor beta chains reported below all come from one sample, sequenced in a study of T-cell reconstitution after alpha-beta-depleted transplantation in children. Unique molecular identifiers featured in how the TCRbeta library was prepared. From the PCR reads, TCRdb called clonotypes with MiXCR, one entry per CDR3 protein. The data show about 260,000 distinct CDR3 sequences, under 9.5% seen once. Sequencing used PBMCs, mostly from graft donor cells, obtained 180 days after TCRalphabeta/CD19-depleted stem cell transplant. Receptor source: a male patient younger than 18 who had a stem cell transplant for acute lymphoblastic leukemia, so the T cells may come from the graft donor.

There are many counts of this clonotype. The J gene is TRBJ2-7, the V gene TRBV27; unclear D gene. This CDR3 has 11 amino acids. Looked up from germline, CDR1 is MNHEY and CDR2 is SMNVEV (reference sequence). Trimming took 5 bases from V and 6 from J, leaving 8 bases between them. CDR3 amino acids: CASSIAGEQYF. The CDR3 bases are TGTGCCAGCAGTATTGCCGGCGAGCAGTACTTC.

This clonotype was seen many times. CDR3 amino acids: CASSLDSPYGYTF. In nucleotides, the CDR3 is TGTGCCAGCAGTTTAGACAGCCCCTATGGCTACACCTTC. The rearrangement links TRBV28 to TRBJ1-2; a possible D gene is TRBD1 (5 bases). V was cut by 2 bases and J by 4 bases, with 8 bases left in between. The CDR3 contains 13 residues. CDR1 and CDR2 (germline): MDHEN, SYDVKM.

This clonotype has a count of ten or more. The chain combines TRBV20-1 with TRBJ2-5; a possible D gene is TRBD2 (5 bases). The germline V gene has CDR1 DFQATT and CDR2 SNEGSKA (reference sequence). The CDR3 sequence is 12 residues long. Trimming left V 2 bases short and J 5 bases short, with 9 bases between. The CDR3 DNA reads as TGCAGTGCTAGATATAGAGGGGAGACCCAGTACTTC. This codes for CSARYRGETQYF.

This clonotype was observed at least ten times. The J gene is TRBJ2-1, the V gene TRBV6-4, with D uncertain. This CDR3 region has 13 residues. Trimming shortened V by 6 bases and J by 4 bases, and 10 bases separated the two germline ends. From germline, CDR1 is MRHNA and CDR2 SNTAGT. The CDR3: CASRRDPYNEQFF. CDR3 coding DNA: TGTGCCAGCAGGCGCGACCCATACAATGAGCAGTTCTTC.

This clonotype was found many times. The genes are TRBV7-2 and TRBJ2-3; D remains unclear. The CDR3 runs to 14 residues. CDR1 is SGHTA, CDR2 FQGNSA, per germline. The V and J ends lost 1 base and 5 bases respectively, with 10 bases between them. CDR3 nucleotides: TGTGCCAGCAGCTTAGACCCTGTAAGAGATACGCAGTATTTT. Translation: CASSLDPVRDTQYF.

This clonotype was found many times. The chain couples TRBV29-1 to TRBJ2-7, with D hard to call. The V gene lost 1 base and the J gene lost 1 base, with 8 bases spanning the gap. The CDR3 is 13 residues long. Germline V gene sequence: CDR1 SQVTM, CDR2 ANQGSEA. DNA of the CDR3: TGCAGCGTTGAAGCCCCGGTATCCTACGAGCAGTACTTC. It is translated as CSVEAPVSYEQYF.

This clonotype occurred many times. The chain recombines TRBV6-2 or TRBV6-3 with TRBJ2-7; D may be TRBD1 (5 bases). The germline gives CDR1 MNHEY, CDR2 SVGEGT. V lost 2 bases to trimming and J lost 4 bases, with 15 bases between them. The CDR3 is 15 residues long. The chain's CDR3 is CASSYGLRTTYEQYF. In DNA form, the CDR3 reads TGTGCCAGCAGTTACGGCCTCCGGACAACTTACGAGCAGTACTTC.

This clonotype was counted at least ten times. This chain links TRBV2 with TRBJ1-5; D ambiguous. The germline V gene encodes CDR1 SNHLY and CDR2 FYNNEI. CDR3 size: 13 residues. Trimming pared 7 bases from V and 11 bases from J, leaving 18 bases between. The CDR3 sequence: CASKVGQPAAQHF. The CDR3 DNA sequence: TGTGCCAGCAAGGTTGGGCAGCCAGCGGCCCAGCATTTT.

This clonotype was observed at least ten times. V gene TRBV7-2 combines with J gene TRBJ2-7, with 15 bases fitting TRBD2. The CDR3 contains 16 residues. Per the germline V gene, CDR1 is SGHTA and CDR2 is FQGNSA. V shed 5 bases and J 3 bases; nucleotides not matched to a gene: 5. The CDR3 spells CASSRGLAGGIYEQYF. The CDR3 bases are TGTGCCAGCAGCCGGGGACTAGCGGGGGGCATCTACGAGCAGTACTTC.

This clonotype has a count of ten or more. The genes are TRBV27 and TRBJ2-2; TRBD2 is a possible D gene (5 bases). The CDR3 is 15 amino acids. The V gene lost 3 bases and the J gene lost 4 bases, with 12 bases spanning the gap. Germline CDR1 and CDR2: MNHEY and SMNVEV (reference sequence). CDR3 bases: TGTGCCAGCAGTTTCGAGCGGAGAATCACCGGGGAGCTGTTTTTT. Translated, it gives CASSFERRITGELFF.

This clonotype was counted many times. The CDR3: CASSPLRVQFTDTQYF. DNA of the CDR3: TGTGCCAGCAGCCCCCTGAGGGTACAGTTCACAGATACGCAGTATTTT. The rearrangement joins TRBV7-9 to TRBJ2-3, with D maybe TRBD2 (5 bases). CDR1 and CDR2 from the germline V gene are SEHNR and FQNEAQ (reference sequence). The CDR3 length is 16 residues. Deletions cut 5 bases from V and 2 bases from J, with 17 bases between.

In its sample, this clonotype was seen many times. The chain employs TRBV12-3 or TRBV12-4 and TRBJ1-5, with 7 bases that match TRBD1. The CDR3 contains 15 residues. Trimming cost V 7 bases and J 3 bases; bases outside gene matches: 9. The CDR3 spells CASNTGQNPNQPQHF. The CDR3 nucleotides read TGTGCCAGCAACACGGGACAGAACCCCAATCAGCCCCAGCATTTT.

This clonotype occurred many times. The V call is TRBV27, the J call TRBJ1-2; 12 positions match TRBD1. The CDR3 is 19 residues long. Germline trimming cut 0 bases from V and 4 bases from J; bases unmatched to any gene: 12. Germline V lookup: CDR1 MNHEY, CDR2 SMNVEV (reference sequence). CDR3 coding DNA: TGTGCCAGCAGTTTATCGAAGGGGGACAGGGGGCGCCAGGTCTATGGCTACACCTTC. This translates into CASSLSKGDRGRQVYGYTF.

This clonotype was detected many times. The chain has TRBV5-1 and TRBJ2-2; the D gene could be TRBD1 or TRBD2 (5 bases each). The ends were cut back, 1 base at V and 1 base at J, with 8 bases in the middle. The CDR3 totals 15 residues. The germline V gene has CDR1 SGHRS and CDR2 YFSETQ. In nucleotides, the CDR3 is TGCGCCAGCAGCTTGCCGGGACGGAACACCGGGGAGCTGTTTTTT. As protein: CASSLPGRNTGELFF.

This clonotype was counted ten times or more. The J gene is TRBJ1-5, the V gene TRBV21-1; TRBD1, as called in the table, went unchecked against the DNA. TRBV21-1 is a listed pseudogene. CDR3 length: 17 residues. CDR3 in amino acids: CASSPQMGTGPNQPQHF. The CDR3, as DNA: TGTGCCAGCAGCCCCCAAATGGGGACAGGGCCTAATCAGCCCCAGCATTTT.

The V call is TRBV7-9, the J call TRBJ2-2; 9 bases fit TRBD2. Germline assignment: CDR1 SEHNR and CDR2 FQNEAQ (reference sequence). The CDR3 spans 15 residues. V shed 3 bases, J shed 6 bases, and the junction held 5 bases outside the gene matches. The CDR3 region is CASSFSGSRPGELFF. The CDR3 bases are TGTGCCAGCAGCTTTAGCGGGAGTAGACCCGGGGAGCTGTTTTTT.

J is TRBJ1-3 and V is TRBV5-5; the D is unclear. CDR3 size: 17 residues. V shed 0 bases and J shed 0 bases, with 13 bases lying between them. Germline V lookup: CDR1 SGHKS, CDR2 YYEKEE (reference sequence). The CDR3 bases are TGTGCCAGCAGCTTGGGTTTAAGCCAGAGCTCTGGAAACACCATATATTTT. It codes for CASSLGLSQSSGNTIYF.

This clonotype appeared many times. The chain couples TRBV20-1 to TRBJ2-7; a weak D match, TRBD1 (6 bases). With 5 bases removed from V and 6 bases from J, the gap between germline ends came to 11 bases. The germline V gene encodes CDR1 DFQATT and CDR2 SNEGSKA (reference sequence). This CDR3 has 11 amino acids. The CDR3: CSALQGAEQYF. The CDR3, as DNA: TGCAGTGCTTTACAGGGCGCCGAGCAGTACTTC.